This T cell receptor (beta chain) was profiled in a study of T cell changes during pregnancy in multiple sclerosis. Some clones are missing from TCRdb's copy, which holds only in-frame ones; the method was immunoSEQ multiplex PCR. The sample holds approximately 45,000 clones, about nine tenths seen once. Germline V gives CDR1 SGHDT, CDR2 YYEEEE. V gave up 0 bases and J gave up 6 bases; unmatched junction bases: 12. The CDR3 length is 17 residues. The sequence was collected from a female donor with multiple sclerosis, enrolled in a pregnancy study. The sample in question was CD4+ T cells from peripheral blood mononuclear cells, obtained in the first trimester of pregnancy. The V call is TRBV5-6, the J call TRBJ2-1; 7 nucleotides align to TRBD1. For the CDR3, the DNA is TGTGCCAGCAGCTTGGTCCGTTTCCTGACAGGGCCCAATGAGCAGTTCTTC. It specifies CASSLVRFLTGPNEQFF.